The 14 T cell receptor beta chains below were found in one sample sequenced in a study of blood T cells in healthy people across ages (dated by TCRdb to 2013 to 2016). Receptors were amplified or captured by 5' RACE. Sequencing relied on an Illumina HiSeq 2500. A second PCR of about 7 to 12 cycles was performed with a sample-barcoded 5' primer and a J-beta primer mix. In-frame beta chains were kept once TCRdb had trimmed the public reads at Q25 with fastp and called clones with MiXCR. Records with the same CDR3 protein are collapsed into one entry carrying the most frequent genes and DNA. This sample holds approximately 810,000 distinct CDR3 sequences; 25% to 30% were observed only once. The top ten clonotypes cover 15% to 20% of the sample. Sequenced material: blood. These receptors were taken from an elderly woman in good health.

The rearrangement joins TRBV29-1 to TRBJ2-5; possibly TRBD2 for D (6 bases). V dropped 4 bases and J dropped 11 bases, with 14 bases sitting between them. This CDR3 comprises 11 residues. CDR1 SQVTM and CDR2 ANQGSEA come from the germline V gene. The CDR3 region has the DNA TGCAGCGTTGCCTGGTGGGGGGAGCAGTACTTC. This gives the protein CSVAWWGEQYF.

The chain is built from TRBV7-9 and TRBJ2-4, with D possibly TRBD1 on 6 matching bases. Matching the DNA end better, TRBJ2-7 makes the J call doubtful. The germline CDR1 and CDR2 sequences are SEHNR and FQNEAQ (reference sequence). The CDR3 totals 13 residues. The CDR3 bases are TGTGCCAGCAGCTTCACGGACAGCTACGAGCAGTACTTC. Translating gives CASSFTDSYEQYF.

This clonotype was counted ten times or more. The chain employs TRBV12-3 or TRBV12-4 and TRBJ1-2; TRBD1 is a possible D gene (5 bases). The CDR3 spans 14 residues. V was cut by 5 bases and J by 0 bases, with 10 bases left in between. CDR3 region: CASSLGGTNYGYTF. The CDR3 nucleotides are TGTGCCAGCAGTCTGGGGGGGACTAACTATGGCTACACCTTC.

This clonotype was found a few times. With a much larger clone just one base away, this may be a read error. The J gene is TRBJ2-3, the V gene TRBV6-5; D possibly matches TRBD1 or TRBD2 (7 bases each). Germline loops: CDR1 MNHEY, CDR2 SVGAGI. The length of the CDR3 is 16 residues. The CDR3 sequence: CASSFSGRGGADMQYF. The CDR3 region has the DNA TGTGCCAGCAGCTTCTCTGGCAGGGGGGGGGCAGATATGCAGTATTTT.

This clonotype was picked up many times. The chain carries TRBV4-3 and TRBJ2-1; 12 nucleotides line up with TRBD2. Losses at the gene ends were 0 bases for V and 4 bases for J; bases not matched to a gene: 4. This CDR3 comprises 17 residues. Germline CDR1 is LGHNA and CDR2 is YSLEER. The CDR3 bases are TGCGCCAGCAGCCAAGACGAGGGACTAGCGGGTTACAATGAGCAGTTCTTC. As protein: CASSQDEGLAGYNEQFF.

Ten or more counts support this clonotype. The V and J genes are TRBV6-5 and TRBJ2-4, with D possibly being TRBD1 (6 bases). V was cut by 6 bases and J by 5 bases, with 14 bases left in between. The length of the CDR3 is 14 residues. Per the germline V gene, CDR1 is MNHEY and CDR2 is SVGAGI. The CDR3 is CASRTQGKQNIQYF. The CDR3 DNA follows: TGTGCCAGCAGAACCCAGGGGAAGCAAAACATTCAGTACTTC.

As to this clonotype: Since a much larger clone is just one base distant, this may be a read error. The chain carries TRBV6-2 or TRBV6-3 and TRBJ2-1; maybe TRBD2 (6 bases). V shed 2 bases and J shed 10 bases, with 15 bases lying between them. The CDR3 consists of 14 residues. Germline CDR1 is MNHEY and CDR2 is SVGEGT. CDR3 coding DNA: TGTGCCAGCAGTTACAGCGGGCAGGGCGGGGAGCAGTTCTTC. Its translation is CASSYSGQGGEQFF.

This clonotype was observed at least ten times. The V call is TRBV12-3 or TRBV12-4, the J call TRBJ1-6, with D tentatively TRBD1 (5 bases). The CDR3 spans 18 residues. The V end was cut by 3 bases, the J end by 0 bases, with 15 bases between. The CDR3, as DNA: TGTGCCAGCAGTTTGGGGACGGGGGGGAGCTCCTATAATTCACCCCTCCACTTT. Amino acid sequence: CASSLGTGGSSYNSPLHF.

The rearrangement links TRBV6-5 to TRBJ2-5; 7 nucleotides align to TRBD1. Looked up from germline, CDR1 is MNHEY and CDR2 is SVGAGI. The CDR3 has 13 amino acids. The junction had 12 bases not matched to a gene; V was cut back by 6 bases and J by 11 bases. CDR3 bases: TGTGCCAGCAGCCTGACAGGGCACAATGAGCAGTACTTC. Its translation is CASSLTGHNEQYF.

With regard to this clonotype: A much larger clone lies a single base off, so this may be a read error. The J gene is TRBJ2-4, the V gene TRBV9, with D unresolved. Trimming took off 4 bases at V and 4 bases at J, with 15 bases between the two ends. CDR1 is SGDLS, CDR2 YYNGEE, per germline. There are 15 residues in the CDR3. CDR3 loop: CASSIGSTPKNIQYF. Here the CDR3 DNA reads TGTGCCAGCAGCATAGGTTCGACCCCAAAAAACATTCAGTACTTC.

At least ten counts were recorded for this clonotype. The chain couples TRBV20-1 to TRBJ1-2, with 8 positions matching TRBD1. The CDR3 runs to 14 residues. The V segment lost 6 bases and the J segment 1 base; nucleotides outside the gene matches: 7. CDR1 and CDR2 (germline): DFQATT, SNEGSKA (reference sequence). CDR3 sequence reads: CSARGQPNNYGYTF. The CDR3 nucleotides are TGCAGTGCCAGGGGGCAGCCTAATAACTATGGCTACACCTTC.

This clonotype came up many times. This rearrangement joins TRBV7-8 to TRBJ2-3; 8 bases line up with TRBD1. CDR1 SGHVS and CDR2 FQNEAQ come from the germline V gene. V trimming: 5 bases; J trimming: 2 bases; junction bases outside the gene matches: 12. The CDR3 has 17 amino acids. As DNA, the CDR3 is TGTGCCAGCAGCAAAAACTCCGGGACAGGATCCACAGATACGCAGTATTTT. This encodes CASSKNSGTGSTDTQYF.

This clonotype was observed many times. The J gene is TRBJ2-5, the V gene TRBV7-9; D not resolved. Trimming removed 3 bases at V and 2 bases at J, with 10 bases between. Germline-derived CDR1 and CDR2 are SEHNR and FQNEAQ (reference sequence). The CDR3 totals 14 residues. The CDR3 loop reads CASSLGSPQETQYF. In DNA form, the CDR3 reads TGTGCCAGCAGCTTGGGCAGCCCACAAGAGACCCAGTACTTC.

This clonotype was seen repeatedly, ten times or more. The chain employs TRBV20-1 and TRBJ2-7; 9 nucleotides agree with TRBD2. Trimming at V came to 3 bases and at J to 4 bases, leaving 13 bases not matched to a gene. CDR1 DFQATT and CDR2 SNEGSKA come from the germline V gene (reference sequence). The CDR3 runs 16 residues. Written as DNA, the CDR3 is TGCAGTGCTAGGGATCCCAGGCTAGCGGGGACTTACGAGCAGTACTTC. The encoded protein is CSARDPRLAGTYEQYF.